This T cell receptor beta chain was obtained from a study of blood T cell repertoires in COVID-19. The table came from immunoSEQ multiplex PCR; TCRdb's copy has only in-frame clones and leaves some out. The sample yields 150,000 or so clones, 90% seen once. Germline V CDR1 and CDR2: SGHDT, YYEEEE. The CDR3 loop spans 14 amino acids. The junction had 6 bases not matched to a gene; V was cut back by 4 bases and J by 8 bases. The TCR sequence derives from a man aged 50-59 years with acute or convalescent COVID-19. This rearrangement joins TRBV5-6 to TRBJ1-4; 9 bases align to TRBD1. Sequenced sample: peripheral blood. The CDR3 loop is CASSLGQGQEKLFF. The CDR3 coding sequence is TGTGCCAGCAGCCTTGGACAGGGGCAGGAAAAACTGTTTTTT. Combining the CDR3 with reference TRBV5-6 and TRBJ1-4 gives the whole variable domain DAGVTQSPTHLIKTRGQQVTLRCSPKSGHDTVSWYQQALGQGPQFIFQYYEEEERQRGNFPDRFSGHQFPNYSSELNVNALLLGDSALYLCASSLGQGQEKLFFGSGTQLSVL.